This T cell receptor beta chain was recorded in a study of blood T cell repertoires in COVID-19. Study information: PBMCs, B-cell-depleted T cells, or T cells provided the cDNA or gDNA that made up the material.

This clone has a single count. TCRdb's copy holds only in-frame clones and misses some; the assay was immunoSEQ multiplex PCR. The profile covers 110,000 to 150,000 clones, with 85% to 90% appearing a single time and 3.5% to 4.5% taken by the ten largest. This CDR3 contains 17 residues. Trimming at V came to 1 base and at J to 6 bases, leaving 9 bases not matched to a gene. Germline V gene sequence: CDR1 SGHAT, CDR2 FQNNGV. Input material: peripheral blood. This receptor was taken from a woman aged 40 to 50 with acute or convalescent COVID-19. The V gene is TRBV11-2, the J gene TRBJ2-7, with TRBD2 matching over 13 bases. The CDR3 coding sequence is TGTGCCAGCAGCTTAGGGCTACTAGCGGGAGGGCGTGGCGAGCAGTACTTC. It yields the protein CASSLGLLAGGRGEQYF.